Sequencing of this T cell receptor (beta chain) was carried out in a study of CD8 T cells in ankylosing spondylitis. TCRdb called the 5' RACE reads again in MiXCR, with one record for every CDR3 protein. Of approximately 140,000 distinct CDR3 sequences listed, under 55% are singletons. Germline V gives CDR1 MDHEN, CDR2 SYDVKM. The trim removed 4 bases at V and 6 bases at J, leaving 10 bases unmatched. The CDR3 totals 15 residues. General study findings and limits: CD8+ disease-linked clones were present at relatively low frequencies in blood.

As concerns this clonotype: Antigen specificity is unknown.

The chain uses TRBV28 and TRBJ2-3; 7 bases match TRBD1. Source material: synovial fluid, either unsorted or a sorted T cell fraction (not recorded which). The TCR originated in a male donor with ankylosing spondylitis. CDR3 loop: CASSSGTDFSDTQYF. The CDR3 DNA reads TGTGCCAGCAGTTCCGGGACAGACTTTTCGGATACGCAGTATTTT. The complete variable domain, with remaining parts taken from reference TRBV28 and TRBJ2-3, reads DVKVTQSSRYLVKRTGEKVFLECVQDMDHENMFWYRQDPGLGLRLIYFSYDVKMKEKGDIPEGYSVSREKKERFSLILESASTNQTSMYLCASSSGTDFSDTQYFGPGTRLTVL.